A single sample is the source of the 20 T cell receptor beta chains below, sequenced in a study of monozygotic twins with inflammatory bowel disease. Using the 5' RACE reads, TCRdb records one entry per CDR3 protein without DNA. Found here are 300,000 to 350,000 distinct CDR3 sequences; the top ten clones hold around 2%. Sequencing was performed on blood. Source of these receptors: a human donor with ulcerative colitis or Crohn's disease, or a healthy co-twin of an affected twin (not recorded which).

The chain carries TRBV14 and TRBJ1-2; TCRdb calls TRBD1, which cannot be checked without DNA. CDR3 length: 16 amino acids. The germline V gene encodes CDR1 SGHDN and CDR2 FVKESK. The CDR3 loop is CASSQGPRQGVTGYTF.

The chain joins TRBV19 to TRBJ1-5; TCRdb calls TRBD1, which cannot be checked without DNA. Germline loops: CDR1 LNHDA, CDR2 SQIVND (reference sequence). The CDR3 extends over 13 amino acids. The chain's CDR3 is CASRDRGYQPQHF.

The chain carries TRBV28 and TRBJ2-7; the D call from TCRdb, TRBD2, cannot be confirmed without DNA. CDR1 is MDHEN and CDR2 is SYDVKM in the germline V gene. This CDR3 has 15 amino acids. The CDR3 is CASSGGLAGVGEQYF.

CDR3 region: CASSPGLAEETQYF. This chain uses TRBV18 with TRBJ2-5; TCRdb reports TRBD2, a call that lacks DNA to check it against. This CDR3 region has 14 residues. Per germline, CDR1 KGHSH and CDR2 LQKENI.

V and J are TRBV4-3 and TRBJ2-3; TCRdb lists TRBD2, though no DNA is available to test this call. Per the germline V gene, CDR1 is LGHNA and CDR2 is YSLEER. There are 16 residues in the CDR3. Here the CDR3 reads CASSDQAGGRIDTQYF.

The chain has TRBV11-2 and TRBJ1-6; the TCRdb call, TRBD1, lacks DNA for checking. Germline-derived CDR1 and CDR2 are SGHAT and FQNNGV. The CDR3 sequence is 16 residues long. The CDR3 protein is CASSLESTGSHSPLHF.

The gene calls are TRBV7-9 and TRBJ1-6; TCRdb picks TRBD1, but there is no DNA to check that call. In germline, CDR1 is SEHNR, CDR2 FQNEAQ (reference sequence). The CDR3 is 12 amino acids. The CDR3 reads CASSSRGSPLHF.

The rearrangement joins TRBV19 to TRBJ1-1. The CDR3 has 13 amino acids. The germline V gene has CDR1 LNHDA and CDR2 SQIVND (reference sequence). The CDR3 spells CASTSRTSGEAFF.

The chain couples TRBV10-3 to TRBJ2-5; TCRdb's D gene call, TRBD1, goes unchecked for lack of DNA. The CDR3 contains 13 residues. CDR1 and CDR2 from the germline V gene are ENHRY and SYGVKD. CDR3 loop: CAISIDRVETQYF.

This rearrangement joins TRBV4-3 to TRBJ2-2; TCRdb picks TRBD2, but there is no DNA to check that call. The CDR3 consists of 15 residues. Germline lookup yields CDR1 LGHNA and CDR2 YSLEER. This CDR3 is CASSQDRGPYGELFF.

The chain uses TRBV21-1 and TRBJ1-5; the TCRdb D gene call, TRBD1, has no DNA to confirm it. TRBV21-1 has pseudogene status. CDR3 length: 18 amino acids. CDR3 sequence: CASSYRDRGQYSNQPQHF.

J is TRBJ2-1 and V is TRBV12-3 or TRBV12-4. This CDR3 spans 15 amino acids. CDR3 sequence: CASSLAPAVYNEQFF.

The chain combines TRBV6-5 with TRBJ2-5; with no DNA, the TCRdb D assignment of TRBD1 cannot be verified. The CDR3 runs 15 residues. CDR1 is MNHEY, CDR2 SVGAGI, per germline. CDR3 in amino acids: CASSYMTDIQETQYF.

The V and J genes are TRBV6-1 and TRBJ1-5. The CDR3 has 17 amino acids. Germline V gene data show CDR1 as MNHNS and CDR2 as SASEGT. The CDR3 loop reads CASSEGLPSYSNQPQHF.

The chain is built from TRBV6-2 or TRBV6-3 and TRBJ1-5; with no DNA, the TCRdb D assignment of TRBD1 cannot be verified. CDR3 size: 17 residues. The V gene's germline CDR1 is MNHEY and CDR2 SVGEGT. CDR3 amino acids: CASSGRDTILSNQPQHF.

This chain uses TRBV5-1 with TRBJ2-2. CDR3 size: 11 residues. Germline V gives CDR1 SGHRS, CDR2 YFSETQ. The CDR3 loop reads CASSATGELFF.

The chain employs TRBV19 and TRBJ2-7; the D call from TCRdb, TRBD2, cannot be confirmed without DNA. This CDR3 region has 15 residues. Germline V lookup: CDR1 LNHDA, CDR2 SQIVND (reference sequence). The CDR3 spells CASSPQRGGFYEQYF.

The chain employs TRBV5-1 and TRBJ2-2; without DNA, the TCRdb call of TRBD1 cannot be checked. Germline V CDR1 and CDR2: SGHRS, YFSETQ. The CDR3 spans 18 residues. CDR3 sequence reads: CASTDQGGGISNTGELFF.

The chain joins TRBV5-1 to TRBJ2-7; TCRdb designates TRBD1, a call that cannot be tested without DNA. Per germline, CDR1 SGHRS and CDR2 YFSETQ. There are 14 residues in the CDR3. CDR3 sequence reads: CASSLEGGYYEQYF. The full variable domain, with the rest looked up from reference TRBV5-1 and TRBJ2-7, is KAGVTQTPRYLIKTRGQQVTLSCSPISGHRSVSWYQQTPGQGLQFLFEYFSETQRNKGNFPGRFSGRQFSNSRSEMNVSTLELGDSALYLCASSLEGGYYEQYFGPGTRLTVT.

The rearrangement uses TRBV4-1 and TRBJ1-4. Germline V gene sequence: CDR1 MGHRA, CDR2 YSYEKL. This CDR3 contains 14 residues. CDR3 sequence: CASSLDPRAEKLFF.